These 20 T cell receptor beta chains share one sample of origin, sequenced in a study of T cells in localized non-small cell lung cancer. Generated by immunoSEQ multiplex PCR, the TCRdb table keeps only in-frame clones and is missing some. The sample includes about 53,000 clones, over 80% of them seen just once. The specimen was peripheral blood mononuclear cells, collected before any cancer treatment. The source is a man aged 40-75 years with stage III lung adenocarcinoma.

V is TRBV11-2 and J is TRBJ2-1; no clear D. CDR3 length: 15 residues. V lost 1 base and J 0 bases, leaving 7 bases between the germline ends. Germline CDR1 reads SGHAT; CDR2 reads FQNNGV. CDR3 residues: CASSLALYSYNEQFF. The CDR3 region has the DNA TGTGCCAGCAGCTTAGCCCTCTACTCCTACAATGAGCAGTTCTTC.

V and J are TRBV7-9 and TRBJ2-1; 7 bases match TRBD1. The CDR3 consists of 14 residues. CDR1 and CDR2 (germline): SEHNR, FQNEAQ (reference sequence). The V segment lost 8 bases and the J segment 3 bases; nucleotides outside the gene matches: 7. The CDR3 DNA sequence: TGTGCCAGCTCCGGAACAGGGGTCTACAATGAGCAGTTCTTC. Protein product: CASSGTGVYNEQFF.

The J gene is TRBJ2-7, the V gene TRBV18; D remains ambiguous. This CDR3 has 16 amino acids. Trimming shortened V by 0 bases and J by 0 bases, and 12 bases separated the two germline ends. The germline V gene has CDR1 KGHSH and CDR2 LQKENI. The CDR3 is CASSPPNSQSSYEQYF. CDR3 sequence (DNA): TGTGCCAGCTCACCACCGAACAGTCAGAGCTCCTACGAGCAGTACTTC.

V gene TRBV7-9 combines with J gene TRBJ2-7; the match to TRBD2 covers 9 bases. Trimming cost V 5 bases and J 7 bases; bases outside gene matches: 9. The germline CDR1 and CDR2 sequences are SEHNR and FQNEAQ (reference sequence). The CDR3 consists of 14 residues. CDR3 DNA: TGTGCCAGCAGCGTTAGCGGGGGTCCCTGGGAGCAGTACTTC. As protein: CASSVSGGPWEQYF.

The gene calls are TRBV7-3 and TRBJ2-2, with D unclear. V lost 2 bases and J lost 9, with 13 bases in between. The CDR3 is made up of 14 amino acids. The germline V gene encodes CDR1 SGHTA and CDR2 FQGTGA. The chain's CDR3 is CASSLSEEFRELFF. CDR3 sequence (DNA): TGTGCCAGCAGCTTATCGGAAGAATTCCGGGAGCTGTTTTTT.

The J gene is TRBJ2-1, the V gene TRBV13, with D possibly being TRBD1 (5 bases). Germline V gives CDR1 PRHDT, CDR2 FYEKMQ (reference sequence). Trimming removed 0 bases at V and 5 bases at J, with 20 bases between. This CDR3 region has 18 residues. The CDR3 DNA reads as TGTGCCAGCAGCTTAGGGACAGTCATCCCCGGCTCTAACAATGAGCAGTTCTTC. Translation gives CASSLGTVIPGSNNEQFF.

This chain connects TRBV30 to TRBJ2-1; the D call may be TRBD1 or TRBD2 (6 bases each). Germline CDR1 is GTSNPN and CDR2 is SVGIG (reference sequence). V was pared by 0 bases and J by 2 bases, with 11 bases between. This CDR3 has 15 amino acids. The CDR3 nucleotides are TGTGCCTGGAGTGTCGACGGGGGCACCTACAATGAGCAGTTCTTC. Translating gives CAWSVDGGTYNEQFF.

The V call is TRBV27, the J call TRBJ2-2, with D perhaps matching TRBD2 (6 bases). Germline CDR1 is MNHEY and CDR2 is SMNVEV (reference sequence). V was pared by 6 bases and J by 4 bases, with 15 bases between. The CDR3 has 15 residues. CDR3 DNA: TGTGCCAGCAGCCTCTTTTCGGGGGTCACCGGGGAGCTGTTTTTT. Its translation: CASSLFSGVTGELFF.

The V call is TRBV6-5, the J call TRBJ1-1, with 9 bases lining up with TRBD1. The CDR3 runs to 15 residues. CDR1 is MNHEY and CDR2 is SVGAGI in the germline V gene. The V segment lost 5 bases and the J segment 4 bases; nucleotides outside the gene matches: 8. CDR3 residues: CASSPTGGSGTEAFF. CDR3 sequence (DNA): TGTGCCAGCAGTCCGACAGGGGGTTCGGGCACTGAAGCTTTCTTT.

V is TRBV10-1 and J is TRBJ2-7; D may be TRBD2 (6 bases). CDR3 length: 14 residues. The V end lost 0 bases, the J end lost 4 bases, and 10 bases lay between the germline ends. CDR1 is WNHNN, CDR2 SYGVQD, per germline (reference sequence). The CDR3 reads CASSESTSRYEQYF. DNA of the CDR3: TGCGCCAGCAGTGAGTCGACTAGTAGGTACGAGCAGTACTTC.

This chain joins TRBV29-1 and TRBJ2-3, with D possibly TRBD2 on 6 matching bases. The germline CDR1 and CDR2 sequences are SQVTM and ANQGSEA. V lost 7 bases and J 5 bases, leaving 10 bases between the germline ends. This CDR3 has 11 amino acids. CDR3 region: CSGGDLDTQYF. CDR3 sequence (DNA): TGCAGCGGGGGGGACCTAGATACGCAGTATTTT.

The gene calls are TRBV5-1 and TRBJ2-5; perhaps TRBD2 as D (5 bases). Germline-derived CDR1 and CDR2 are SGHRS and YFSETQ. The CDR3 runs to 14 residues. V was shortened by 6 bases and J by 1 base, with 13 bases between the two germline ends. The CDR3 bases are TGCGCCAGCAAGGAGGAAATCGGCCAAGAGACCCAGTACTTC. This codes for CASKEEIGQETQYF. Variable domain in full (rest from reference TRBV5-1 and TRBJ2-5): KAGVTQTPRYLIKTRGQQVTLSCSPISGHRSVSWYQQTPGQGLQFLFEYFSETQRNKGNFPGRFSGRQFSNSRSEMNVSTLELGDSALYLCASKEEIGQETQYFGPGTRLLVL.

J is TRBJ2-3 and V is TRBV7-3, with 11 bases identical to TRBD1. Trimming took 5 bases from V and 4 from J; bases not matched to a gene: 2. This CDR3 comprises 14 residues. CDR1 and CDR2 from the germline V gene are SGHTA and FQGTGA. This CDR3 is CASSPGQGADTQYF. The CDR3 DNA reads as TGTGCCAGCAGCCCGGGACAGGGGGCAGATACGCAGTATTTT.

The chain has TRBV30 and TRBJ1-1; D gene uncertain. Germline-derived CDR1 and CDR2 are GTSNPN and SVGIG (reference sequence). This CDR3 is built from 13 residues. V shed 0 bases and J shed 3 bases, with 8 bases lying between them. The CDR3 here is CAWSVQRDTEAFF. CDR3 sequence (DNA): TGTGCCTGGAGTGTACAAAGGGACACTGAAGCTTTCTTT.

The J gene is TRBJ1-4, the V gene TRBV6-1; 10 positions match TRBD1. Germline lookup yields CDR1 MNHNS and CDR2 SASEGT. The CDR3 loop spans 15 amino acids. V gave up 11 bases and J gave up 5 bases; unmatched junction bases: 11. The CDR3 here is CAARDRGIGNEKLFF. The CDR3 region has the DNA TGTGCCGCCCGGGACAGGGGAATAGGGAATGAAAAACTGTTTTTT.

The J gene is TRBJ2-7, the V gene TRBV6-5; D unclear. V lost 2 bases and J 0 bases, leaving 11 bases between the germline ends. The germline V gene encodes CDR1 MNHEY and CDR2 SVGAGI. This CDR3 has 15 amino acids. In DNA, the CDR3 is TGTGCCAGCAGTTACGGTGTAGGCAGCTCCTACGAGCAGTACTTC. The encoded protein is CASSYGVGSSYEQYF.

The chain combines TRBV6-4 with TRBJ1-6; 8 positions agree with TRBD1. CDR1 MRHNA and CDR2 SNTAGT come from the germline V gene. The CDR3 length is 15 residues. Trimming cost V 6 bases and J 3 bases; bases outside gene matches: 4. CDR3 nucleotides: TGTGCCAGCAGACCACAGGGGGACTATAATTCACCCCTCCACTTT. This encodes CASRPQGDYNSPLHF.

The rearrangement uses TRBV28 and TRBJ1-2; a weak D match, TRBD1 (5 bases). The CDR3 has 14 amino acids. V was cut by 6 bases and J by 5 bases, with 16 bases left in between. Germline V CDR1 and CDR2: MDHEN, SYDVKM. The CDR3 spells CASSTPGRGYGYTF. CDR3 DNA: TGTGCCAGCAGCACCCCCGGGCGGGGGTATGGCTACACCTTC.

This clone was picked up a small number of times. The chain uses TRBV9 and TRBJ1-1; D is possibly TRBD1 (6 bases). From germline, CDR1 is SGDLS and CDR2 YYNGEE. The CDR3 sequence is 15 residues long. V dropped 0 bases and J dropped 10 bases, with 19 bases sitting between them. In DNA, the CDR3 is TGTGCCAGCAGCGTAGGCGTTACAGGGCCGGATGGAGCTTTCTTT. It specifies CASSVGVTGPDGAFF.

The rearrangement joins TRBV28 to TRBJ2-1; TRBD2 matches 7 bases. Germline trimming cut 8 bases from V and 3 bases from J; bases unmatched to any gene: 7. CDR1 and CDR2 (germline): MDHEN, SYDVKM. The CDR3 runs 14 residues. CDR3 residues: CASSPTSFYNEQFF. The CDR3 region has the DNA TGTGCCAGCTCGCCGACTAGCTTCTACAATGAGCAGTTCTTC.